This T cell receptor beta chain stems from a study of regulatory and conventional T cells in RAG deficiency (dated by TCRdb to between 2016 and 2019). General notes on the study: High-throughput TCR beta sequencing was used to compare the diversity and composition of the Treg, conventional CD4+ and CD8+ T cell repertoires of RAG-deficient patients with those of healthy controls. Findings and caveats that apply to the study as a whole: Compared with control T-cell subpopulations, the RAG-deficient patients had markedly lower Shannon entropy and higher Simpson indices. Unique TCR beta sequences from Treg cells were approximately 100-fold fewer in Omenn syndrome and CID/AS patients than controls, versus 7.5 to 10-fold for other subsets. Some T-cell subset analyses were not done for some subjects. Rather than being bona fide Treg cells, the sorted CD25-high CD127-low cells in Omenn syndrome patients may represent peripherally activated cells. All patient T-cell subsets had shorter CDR3 lengths; Omenn syndrome patients showed >80% Treg-Tconv repertoire overlap at nucleotide and amino acid level.

Libraries came from the immunoSEQ multiplex PCR assay. Rearranged TCR beta chain products were amplified from the genomic DNA of sorted T-cell subsets and were then sequenced. The source study handled its data this way. Repertoire diversity of productive TCR beta rearrangements was quantified using Shannon entropy and Simpson indices. Clonal expansion was assessed by the summed frequency of the 100 most abundant productive TCR beta clonotypes among total reads. The TRB repertoires were scored with a self-reactivity index that is based on amino acid usage at CDR3beta positions 6 and 7. Two-way ANOVA was used for repertoire analyses, and Student t or Mann-Whitney tests were used for flow cytometric analyses. What TCRdb holds here is the immuneACCESS table cut down to in-frame rearrangements. Part of the clones is not present; checked against another copy, under half of the missing clones reflect an unresolved V gene, and the others are unexplained. D and trimming come from the DNA, and the V and J calls and clone size come from that table. The sample data list roughly 35,000 clones, and over 75% of these were observed just once. Roughly 13% of the sample comes from the top ten.

Reading the germline V gene gives CDR1 SGHRS and CDR2 YFSETQ. Trimmed from V: 4 bases; trimmed from J: 6 bases; junction bases lacking a gene match: 10. The CDR3 runs 15 residues from the cysteine to the phenylalanine. The CDR3 DNA has 45 bases and is translated from base 1. With regard to this clone: The specificity of this receptor is unknown. The input lacks base qualities; no much larger clone sits a single base away.

About eight healthy control donors served as the comparison group for repertoire analyses. Before genomic DNA extraction, CD8+ T cells without CD4 were isolated from blood. The same data also contributed to another study, on regulatory T cells. The second paper further reports: The multiplex PCR used 52 forward TRBV primers and 13 reverse TRBJ primers, with assay-based and computational corrections for amplification bias. Restricted unique TRB V-J pairs and skewed V and J gene usage were observed in patient repertoires, most markedly in regulatory T cells. The study compared T-cell receptor beta repertoires of sorted regulatory, conventional CD4+ and CD8+ T cells in CD3G-deficient patients with those in healthy controls. Ficoll density separation was used to isolate peripheral blood mononuclear cells. CD3+ CD8+ CD4- T cells were isolated using a FACSAria cell sorter. Within the immunoSEQ assay, multiplex PCR amplified rearranged TRB loci from genomic DNA. An Illumina HiSeq platform was used to sequence the TRB amplicons. Raw sequences were error-filtered and aligned to reference gene sequences by custom algorithms, then analyzed with the immunoSEQ online tools. Frequencies of productive and nonproductive TRB rearrangements were assessed among unique sequences as well as among total sequences. Group comparisons used t tests, Mann-Whitney tests or two-way ANOVA run in Prism software.

The sequence was obtained from a human donor in good health. The V gene is TRBV5-1 and the J gene is TRBJ2-1; TRBD1 lines up with 7 middle nucleotides. The sample taken for sequencing was CD8+ T cells sorted from blood. At the DNA level, the sequence is TGCGCCAGCAGCCCCCGAAGACAGGGCCTCAATGAGCAGTTCTTC. Its coded protein is CASSPRRQGLNEQFF.